This section outlines one T cell receptor beta chain sequence together with its context. Its specificity is unknown. The sample belongs to a study of T cell responses to AZD1222 COVID-19 vaccine. Study-wide results and caveats: Variant regions that are unmutated are reportedly the target of nearly half of spike-specific TCRs.

The data were produced by immunoSEQ multiplex PCR, yet TCRdb's version contains in-frame clones alone and is incomplete. The table records approximately 110,000 clones, approximately 85% of them present only once. Analysis merged second doses at about 4 or about 12 weeks. Material: peripheral blood, obtained 28 days after the second AZD1222 dose. The receptor was isolated from an adult who received the AZD1222 COVID-19 vaccine.

The CDR3 loop reads CASSDTSGNTIYF. For the CDR3, the DNA is TGTGCCAGCAGCGACACCTCTGGAAACACCATATATTTT. The chain couples TRBV5-4 to TRBJ1-3; D is unresolved. The CDR3 is made up of 13 amino acids. Trimming stripped 4 bases from V and 0 bases from J, with 5 bases between. In germline, CDR1 is SGHNT, CDR2 YYREEE (reference sequence).